This T cell receptor beta chain was profiled in a study of blood T cell repertoires in COVID-19. The authors' processing: Estimates of nucleated cell counts were drawn from the amplification of reference gene primers. Sequencing was performed with immunoSEQ multiplex PCR; in TCRdb, only in-frame clones are kept and a portion is missing. That table furnishes V, J and clone size, whereas the DNA furnished D and trimming. The sample has roughly 84,000 clones, roughly 80% seen once. Germline CDR1 SQVTM, CDR2 ANQGSEA. Trimming shortened V by 5 bases and J by 8 bases, and 9 bases separated the two germline ends. The CDR3 length is 10 residues.

This TCR derives from a middle-aged woman with active or convalescent COVID-19. The chain joins TRBV29-1 to TRBJ1-1; D is undetermined. Material for sequencing was peripheral blood. CDR3 bases: TGCAGCGTTACCAGGCCAGAAGCTTTCTTT. This encodes CSVTRPEAFF. The complete variable domain, with remaining parts taken from reference TRBV29-1 and TRBJ1-1, reads SAVISQKPSRDICQRGTSLTIQCQVDSQVTMMFWYRQQPGQSLTLIATANQGSEATYESGFVIDKFPISRPNLTFSTLTVSNMSPEDSSIYLCSVTRPEAFFGQGTRLTVV.